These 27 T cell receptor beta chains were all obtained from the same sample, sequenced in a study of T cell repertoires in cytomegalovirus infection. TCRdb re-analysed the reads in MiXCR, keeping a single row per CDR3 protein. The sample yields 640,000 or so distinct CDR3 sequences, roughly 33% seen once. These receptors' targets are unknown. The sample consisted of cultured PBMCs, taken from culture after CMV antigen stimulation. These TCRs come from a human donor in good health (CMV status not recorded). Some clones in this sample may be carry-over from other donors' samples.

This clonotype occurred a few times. The CDR3 DNA follows: TGTGCCAGCAGTCCAACCCGCCGGGACAGGTCAGGGGTTAGCGCCTACAATGAGCAGTTCTTC. Translation gives CASSPTRRDRSGVSAYNEQFF. The V call is TRBV28, the J call TRBJ2-1, with 8 bases identical to TRBD1. The CDR3 runs to 21 residues. Losses at the gene ends were 5 bases for V and 2 bases for J; bases not matched to a gene: 23. Germline V gene sequence: CDR1 MDHEN, CDR2 SYDVKM.

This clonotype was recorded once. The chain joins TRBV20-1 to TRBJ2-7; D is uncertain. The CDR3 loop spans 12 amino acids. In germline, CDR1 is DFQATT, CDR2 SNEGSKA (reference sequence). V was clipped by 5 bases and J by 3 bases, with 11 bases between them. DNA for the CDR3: TGCAGTGCTTCGGCAGCTCTCTACGAGCAGTACTTC. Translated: CSASAALYEQYF.

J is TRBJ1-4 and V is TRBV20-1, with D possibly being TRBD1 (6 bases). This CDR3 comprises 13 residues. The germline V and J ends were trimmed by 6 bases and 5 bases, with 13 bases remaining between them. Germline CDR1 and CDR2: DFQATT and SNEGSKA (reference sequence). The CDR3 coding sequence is TGCAGTGCGCTAGGGGGGAGGAATGAAAAACTGTTTTTT. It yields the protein CSALGGRNEKLFF.

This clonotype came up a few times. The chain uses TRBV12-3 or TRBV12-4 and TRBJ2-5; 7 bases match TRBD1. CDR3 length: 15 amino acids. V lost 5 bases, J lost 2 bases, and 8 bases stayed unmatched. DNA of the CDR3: TGTGCCAGCAGTCCTATGACAGGGATTCAAGAGACCCAGTACTTC. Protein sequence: CASSPMTGIQETQYF.

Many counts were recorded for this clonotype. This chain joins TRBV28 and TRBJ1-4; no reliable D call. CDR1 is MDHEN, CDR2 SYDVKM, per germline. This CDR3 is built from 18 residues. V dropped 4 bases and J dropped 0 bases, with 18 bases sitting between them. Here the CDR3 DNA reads TGTGCCAGCAGTTCCATTGAGGGAGGAATTTCAACTAATGAAAAACTGTTTTTT. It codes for CASSSIEGGISTNEKLFF.

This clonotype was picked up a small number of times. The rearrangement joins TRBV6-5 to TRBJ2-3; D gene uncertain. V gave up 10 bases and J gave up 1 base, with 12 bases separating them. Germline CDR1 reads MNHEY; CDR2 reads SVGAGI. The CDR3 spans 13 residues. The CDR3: CATLSRRTDTQYF. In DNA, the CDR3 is TGTGCCACATTGAGCCGGCGCACAGATACGCAGTATTTT.

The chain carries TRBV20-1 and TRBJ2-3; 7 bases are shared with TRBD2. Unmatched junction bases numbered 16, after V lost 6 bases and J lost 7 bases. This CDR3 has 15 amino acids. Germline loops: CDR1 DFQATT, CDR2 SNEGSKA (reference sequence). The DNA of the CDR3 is TGCAGTGCCCCAGGAAGGACTAGGACCACGCATACGCAGTATTTT. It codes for CSAPGRTRTTHTQYF.

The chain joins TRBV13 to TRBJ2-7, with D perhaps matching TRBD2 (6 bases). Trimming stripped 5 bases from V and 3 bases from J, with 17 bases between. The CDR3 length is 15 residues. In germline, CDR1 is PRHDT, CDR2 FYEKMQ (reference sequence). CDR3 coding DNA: TGTGCCAGCAGCCAGTTGTCGGAGGGAAACTACGAGCAGTACTTC. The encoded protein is CASSQLSEGNYEQYF.

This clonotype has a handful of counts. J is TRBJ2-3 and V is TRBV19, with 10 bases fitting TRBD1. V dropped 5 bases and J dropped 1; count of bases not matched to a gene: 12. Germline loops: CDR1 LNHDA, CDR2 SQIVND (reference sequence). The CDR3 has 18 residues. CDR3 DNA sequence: TGTGCCAGTAGTCCCTCTAGGGACAGGGGCAGGGGCACAGATACGCAGTATTTT. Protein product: CASSPSRDRGRGTDTQYF.

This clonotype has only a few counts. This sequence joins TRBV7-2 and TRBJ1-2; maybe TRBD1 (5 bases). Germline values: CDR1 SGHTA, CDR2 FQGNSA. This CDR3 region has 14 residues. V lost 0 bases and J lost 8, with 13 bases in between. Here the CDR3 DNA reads TGTGCCAGCAGCTTAGCAGGGGAAGATAGGGGCTACACCTTC. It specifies CASSLAGEDRGYTF.

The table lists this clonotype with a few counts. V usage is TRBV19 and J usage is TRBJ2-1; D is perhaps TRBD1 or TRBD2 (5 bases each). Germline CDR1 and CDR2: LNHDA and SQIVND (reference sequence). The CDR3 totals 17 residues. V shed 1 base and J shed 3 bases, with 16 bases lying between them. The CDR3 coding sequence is TGTGCCAGTAGTATAGGTAGGGACGTTGTATTCTACAATGAGCAGTTCTTC. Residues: CASSIGRDVVFYNEQFF.

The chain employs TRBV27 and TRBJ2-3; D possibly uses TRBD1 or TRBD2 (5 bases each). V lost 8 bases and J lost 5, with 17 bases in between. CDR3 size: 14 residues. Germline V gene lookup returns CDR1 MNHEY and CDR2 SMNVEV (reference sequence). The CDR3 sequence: CASAHGGYGDTQYF. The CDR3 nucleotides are TGTGCCAGCGCACATGGGGGTTATGGAGATACGCAGTATTTT.

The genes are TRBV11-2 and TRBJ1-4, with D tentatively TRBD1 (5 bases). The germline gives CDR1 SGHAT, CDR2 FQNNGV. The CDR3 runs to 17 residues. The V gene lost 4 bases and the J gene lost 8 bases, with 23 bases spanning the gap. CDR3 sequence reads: CASSSTPPGGMGEKLFF. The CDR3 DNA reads TGTGCCAGCAGCTCTACCCCCCCGGGGGGTATGGGAGAAAAACTGTTTTTT. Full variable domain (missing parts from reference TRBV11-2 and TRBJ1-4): EAGVAQSPRYKIIEKRQSVAFWCNPISGHATLYWYQQILGQGPKLLIQFQNNGVVDDSQLPKDRFSAERLKGVDSTLKIQPAKLEDSAVYLCASSSTPPGGMGEKLFFGSGTQLSVL.

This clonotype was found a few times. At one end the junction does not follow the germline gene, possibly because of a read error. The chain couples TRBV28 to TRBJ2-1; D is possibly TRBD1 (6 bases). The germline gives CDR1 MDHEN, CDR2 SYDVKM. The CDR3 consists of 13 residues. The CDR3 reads CASSPRPGHLTAF. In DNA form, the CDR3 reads TGTGCCAGCAGTCCCCGGCCGGGACACCTAACGGCCTTC. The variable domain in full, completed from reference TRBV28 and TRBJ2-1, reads DVKVTQSSRYLVKRTGEKVFLECVQDMDHENMFWYRQDPGLGLRLIYFSYDVKMKEKGDIPEGYSVSREKKERFSLILESASTNQTSMYLCASSPRPGHLTAFGPGTRLTVL.

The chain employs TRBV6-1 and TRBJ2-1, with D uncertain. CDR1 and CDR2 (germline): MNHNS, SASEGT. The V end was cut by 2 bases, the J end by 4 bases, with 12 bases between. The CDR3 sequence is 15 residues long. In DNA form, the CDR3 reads TGTGCCAGCAGTGAACGGGCAGAAGTATACAATGAGCAGTTCTTC. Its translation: CASSERAEVYNEQFF.

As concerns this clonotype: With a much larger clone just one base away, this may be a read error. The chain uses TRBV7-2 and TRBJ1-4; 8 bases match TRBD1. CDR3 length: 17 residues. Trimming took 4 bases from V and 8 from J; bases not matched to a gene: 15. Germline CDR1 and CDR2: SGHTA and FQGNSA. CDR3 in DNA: TGTGCCAGCAGCTCCGGCTGGGGTACAGGGGGGCACGAAAAACTGTTTTTT. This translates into CASSSGWGTGGHEKLFF. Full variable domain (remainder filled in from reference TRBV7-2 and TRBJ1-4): GAGVSQSPSNKVTEKGKDVELRCDPISGHTALYWYRQSLGQGLEFLIYFQGNSAPDKSGLPSDRFSAERTGGSVSTLTIQRTQQEDSAVYLCASSSGWGTGGHEKLFFGSGTQLSVL.

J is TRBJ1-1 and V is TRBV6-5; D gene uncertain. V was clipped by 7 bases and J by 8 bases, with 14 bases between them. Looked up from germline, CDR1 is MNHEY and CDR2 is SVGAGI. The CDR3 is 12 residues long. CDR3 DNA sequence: TGTGCCAGCACATCGGCCGGGAAAGAAGCTTTCTTT. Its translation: CASTSAGKEAFF.

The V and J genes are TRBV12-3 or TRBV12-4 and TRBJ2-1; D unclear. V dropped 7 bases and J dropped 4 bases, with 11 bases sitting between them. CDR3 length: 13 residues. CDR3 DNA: TGTGCCAGCACCACTTACGCATACAATGAGCAGTTCTTC. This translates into CASTTYAYNEQFF.

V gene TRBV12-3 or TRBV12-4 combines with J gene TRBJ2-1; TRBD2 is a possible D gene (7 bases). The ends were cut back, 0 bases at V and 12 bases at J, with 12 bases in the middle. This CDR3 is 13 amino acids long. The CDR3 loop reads CASSLAQGGGQFF. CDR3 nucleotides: TGTGCCAGCAGTTTAGCGCAGGGAGGGGGGCAGTTCTTC.

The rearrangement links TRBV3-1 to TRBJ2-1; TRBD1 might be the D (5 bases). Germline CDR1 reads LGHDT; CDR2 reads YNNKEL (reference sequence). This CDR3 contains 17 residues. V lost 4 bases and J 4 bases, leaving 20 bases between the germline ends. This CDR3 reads CASSPYLDTIRYNEQFF. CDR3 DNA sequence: TGTGCCAGCAGCCCTTATCTGGACACAATCAGGTACAATGAGCAGTTCTTC.

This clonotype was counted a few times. The CDR3 coding sequence is TGTGCCAGCACCGAGGCAGCGGGAGGGAGGCAAGAGACCCAGTACTTC. Encoded protein: CASTEAAGGRQETQYF. This chain connects TRBV6-1 to TRBJ2-5, with TRBD2 identical over 10 bases. V lost 7 bases, J lost 2 bases, and 10 bases stayed unmatched. This CDR3 contains 16 residues. Germline values: CDR1 MNHNS, CDR2 SASEGT.

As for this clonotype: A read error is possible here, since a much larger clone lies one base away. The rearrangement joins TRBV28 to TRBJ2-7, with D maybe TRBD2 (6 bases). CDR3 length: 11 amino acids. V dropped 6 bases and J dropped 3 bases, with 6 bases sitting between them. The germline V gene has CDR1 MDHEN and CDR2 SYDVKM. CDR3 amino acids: CASRDYYEQYF. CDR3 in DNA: TGTGCCAGCAGGGACTACTACGAGCAGTACTTC. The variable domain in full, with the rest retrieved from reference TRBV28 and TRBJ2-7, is DVKVTQSSRYLVKRTGEKVFLECVQDMDHENMFWYRQDPGLGLRLIYFSYDVKMKEKGDIPEGYSVSREKKERFSLILESASTNQTSMYLCASRDYYEQYFGPGTRLTVT.

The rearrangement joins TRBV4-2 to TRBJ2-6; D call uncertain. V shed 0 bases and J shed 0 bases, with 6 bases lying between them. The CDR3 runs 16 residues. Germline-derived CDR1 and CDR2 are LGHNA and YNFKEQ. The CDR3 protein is CASSQDTGSGANVLTF. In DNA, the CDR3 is TGTGCCAGCAGCCAAGATACGGGCTCTGGGGCCAACGTCCTGACTTTC.

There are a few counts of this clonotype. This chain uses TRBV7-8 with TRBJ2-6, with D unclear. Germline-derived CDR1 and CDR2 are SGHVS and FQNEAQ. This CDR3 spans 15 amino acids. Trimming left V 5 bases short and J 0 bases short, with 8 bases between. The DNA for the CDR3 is TGTGCCAGCAGCATTCCCGTCTCTGGGGCCAACGTCCTGACTTTC. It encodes CASSIPVSGANVLTF.

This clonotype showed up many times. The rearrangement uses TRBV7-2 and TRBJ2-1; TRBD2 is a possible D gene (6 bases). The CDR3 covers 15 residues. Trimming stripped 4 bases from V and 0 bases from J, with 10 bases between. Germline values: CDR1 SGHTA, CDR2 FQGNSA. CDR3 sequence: CASSWDLSSYNEQFF. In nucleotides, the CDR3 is TGTGCCAGCAGCTGGGACTTGAGCTCCTACAATGAGCAGTTCTTC. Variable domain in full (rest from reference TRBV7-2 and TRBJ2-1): GAGVSQSPSNKVTEKGKDVELRCDPISGHTALYWYRQSLGQGLEFLIYFQGNSAPDKSGLPSDRFSAERTGGSVSTLTIQRTQQEDSAVYLCASSWDLSSYNEQFFGPGTRLTVL.

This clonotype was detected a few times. The CDR3 DNA is TGTGCCAGCAGCCCAGGGACTAGCGGGCTCCAAGAGACCCAGTACTTC. It encodes CASSPGTSGLQETQYF. The chain recombines TRBV7-6 with TRBJ2-5, with 12 bases lining up with TRBD2. The CDR3 loop spans 16 amino acids. Germline V gene sequence: CDR1 SGHVS, CDR2 FNYEAQ. Germline trimming cut 5 bases from V and 1 base from J; bases unmatched to any gene: 5.

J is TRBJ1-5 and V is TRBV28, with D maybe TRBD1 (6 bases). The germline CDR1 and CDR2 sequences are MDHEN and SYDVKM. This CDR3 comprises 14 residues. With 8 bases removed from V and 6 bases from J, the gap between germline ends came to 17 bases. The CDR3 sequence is CASSGGQGSQPQHF. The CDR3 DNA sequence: TGTGCCAGCTCCGGGGGGCAGGGAAGTCAGCCCCAGCATTTT.